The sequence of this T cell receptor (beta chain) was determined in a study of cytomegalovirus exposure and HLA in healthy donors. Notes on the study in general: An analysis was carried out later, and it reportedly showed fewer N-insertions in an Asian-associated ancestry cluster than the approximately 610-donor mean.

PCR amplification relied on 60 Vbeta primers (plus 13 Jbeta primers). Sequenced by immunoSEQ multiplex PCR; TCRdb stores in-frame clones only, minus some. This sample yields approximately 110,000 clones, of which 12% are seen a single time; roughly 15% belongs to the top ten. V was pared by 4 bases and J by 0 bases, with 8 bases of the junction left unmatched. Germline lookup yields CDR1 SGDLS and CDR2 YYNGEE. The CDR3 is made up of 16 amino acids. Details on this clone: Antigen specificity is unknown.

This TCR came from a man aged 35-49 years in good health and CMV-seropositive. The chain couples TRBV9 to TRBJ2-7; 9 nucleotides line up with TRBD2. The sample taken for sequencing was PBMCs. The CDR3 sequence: CASSPTGSGGSYEQYF. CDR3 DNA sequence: TGTGCCAGCAGCCCCACCGGTAGCGGGGGCTCCTACGAGCAGTACTTC.